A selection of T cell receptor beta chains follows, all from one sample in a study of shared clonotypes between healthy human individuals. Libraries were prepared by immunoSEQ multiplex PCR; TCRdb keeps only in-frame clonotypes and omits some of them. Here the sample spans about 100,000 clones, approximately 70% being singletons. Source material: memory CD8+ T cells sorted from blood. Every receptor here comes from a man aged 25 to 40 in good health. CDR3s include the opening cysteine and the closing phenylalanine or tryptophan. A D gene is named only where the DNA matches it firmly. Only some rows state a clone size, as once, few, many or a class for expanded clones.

CDR3: CASSEEMANTGELFF; DNA: TGTGCCAGCAGTGAAGAGATGGCGAACACCGGGGAGCTGTTTTTT; D: .; V: TRBV6-1; J: TRBJ2-2; size: .
CDR3: CSVGDRGDTQYF; DNA: TGCAGCGTGGGCGACAGGGGAGATACGCAGTATTTT; D: TRBD1; V: TRBV29-1; J: TRBJ2-3; size: .
CDR3: CASSSVGRSIGEQYF; DNA: TGTGCCAGCAGTTCTGTTGGGAGGTCAATCGGCGAGCAGTACTTC; D: .; V: TRBV27; J: TRBJ2-7; size: .
CDR3: CASSMDPVGPSEQYF; DNA: TGTGCCAGCTCAATGGACCCCGTCGGTCCCAGCGAGCAGTACTTC; D: .; V: TRBV18; J: TRBJ2-7; size: .
CDR3: CATSRDTMDSGGDEQYF; DNA: TGTGCCACCAGCAGAGATACCATGGACAGCGGCGGGGACGAGCAGTACTTC; D: .; V: TRBV15; J: TRBJ2-7; size: .
CDR3: CASSPRLAGGSQETQYF; DNA: TGTGCCAGCTCACCACGGCTAGCGGGAGGGTCCCAAGAGACCCAGTACTTC; D: TRBD2; V: TRBV18; J: TRBJ2-5; size: .
CDR3: CASRGGARGDTQYF; DNA: TGTGCCAGCAGGGGGGGAGCCCGCGGGGATACGCAGTATTTT; D: .; V: TRBV7-9; J: TRBJ2-3; size: few
CDR3: CASSPGSLGQPQHF; DNA: TGTGCCAGCAGCCCCGGGTCCCTCGGCCAGCCCCAGCATTTT; D: .; V: TRBV7-2; J: TRBJ1-5; size: .
CDR3: CASSSIGGRTGELFF; DNA: TGTGCCAGCAGCTCGATAGGGGGTCGCACCGGGGAGCTGTTTTTT; D: .; V: TRBV7-3; J: TRBJ2-2; size: .
CDR3: CASSYSREVPGDIQYF; DNA: TGTGCCAGCAGTTACTCGCGGGAGGTTCCTGGGGACATTCAGTACTTC; D: TRBD2; V: TRBV6-6; J: TRBJ2-4; size: .
CDR3: CASSRGGHNEQFF; DNA: TGTGCCAGCAGCCGGGGTGGACACAATGAGCAGTTCTTC; D: .; V: TRBV11-2; J: TRBJ2-1; size: .
CDR3: CASNSRQGGNYGYTF; DNA: TGTGCCAGCAATTCCCGCCAGGGGGGGAACTATGGCTACACCTTC; D: TRBD1; V: TRBV6-1; J: TRBJ1-2; size: .
CDR3: CASSLGFRTPHLSTDTQYF; DNA: TGTGCCAGCAGTTTAGGGTTTAGGACACCCCATCTATCGACAGATACGCAGTATTTT; D: .; V: TRBV28; J: TRBJ2-3; size: .
CDR3: CASSFRDRGPYNEQFF; DNA: TGCGCCAGCAGCTTCAGGGACAGGGGACCCTACAATGAGCAGTTCTTC; D: TRBD1; V: TRBV5-1; J: TRBJ2-1; size: .
CDR3: CSVGDSPNTEAFF; DNA: TGCAGCGTCGGAGACTCGCCGAACACTGAAGCTTTCTTT; D: .; V: TRBV29-1; J: TRBJ1-1; size: few
CDR3: CASRHQAGGGNEQFF; DNA: TGTGCCAGCAGGCACCAAGCGGGAGGTGGGAATGAGCAGTTCTTC; D: TRBD2; V: TRBV7-8; J: TRBJ2-1; size: few
CDR3: CASSLLPPGQMRLYEQYF; DNA: TGTGCCAGCAGTTTACTCCCCCCCGGGCAGATGCGACTCTACGAGCAGTACTTC; D: .; V: TRBV27; J: TRBJ2-7; size: .
CDR3: CASSHQYGYTF; DNA: TGTGCCAGCAGCCACCAATATGGCTACACCTTC; D: .; V: TRBV7-2; J: TRBJ1-2; size: .
CDR3: CASRDRGEQYF; DNA: TGTGCCAGCAGAGACAGGGGCGAGCAGTACTTC; D: TRBD1; V: TRBV27; J: TRBJ2-7; size: .
CDR3: CAWWTSAGEQFF; DNA: TGTGCCTGGTGGACCTCCGCGGGTGAGCAGTTCTTC; D: .; V: TRBV30; J: TRBJ2-1; size: .
CDR3: CASSFRGSPYEQYF; DNA: TGCGCCAGCAGCTTCAGGGGGAGCCCCTACGAGCAGTACTTC; D: TRBD1; V: TRBV5-1; J: TRBJ2-7; size: .
CDR3: CATSRDGQPYEQYF; DNA: TGTGCCACCAGCAGAGATGGGCAGCCCTACGAGCAGTACTTC; D: .; V: TRBV15; J: TRBJ2-7; size: once
CDR3: CASSLVALQRDGDEQYF; DNA: TGTGCCAGCAGCTTGGTAGCCCTCCAGCGGGATGGGGACGAGCAGTACTTC; D: TRBD2; V: TRBV5-5; J: TRBJ2-7; size: few
CDR3: CASSKISYEQYF; DNA: TGTGCCAGCAGCAAAATCTCCTACGAGCAGTACTTC; D: .; V: TRBV28; J: TRBJ2-7; size: few
CDR3: CASRHATGELFF; DNA: TGTGCCAGCAGACATGCCACCGGGGAGCTGTTTTTT; D: .; V: TRBV6-4; J: TRBJ2-2; size: few
CDR3: CASQLAGDNEQFF; DNA: TGCGCCAGCCAGTTAGCGGGGGACAATGAGCAGTTCTTC; D: TRBD2; V: TRBV5-1; J: TRBJ2-1; size: .
CDR3: CASSRTGVYTEAFF; DNA: TGTGCCAGCAGCCGGACAGGGGTATACACTGAAGCTTTCTTT; D: TRBD1; V: TRBV6-1; J: TRBJ1-1; size: .
CDR3: CASRRTSGNADTQYF; DNA: TGCGCCAGCAGAAGGACTAGCGGGAATGCAGATACGCAGTATTTT; D: TRBD2; V: TRBV5-1; J: TRBJ2-3; size: once
CDR3: CASSPSRDGNQYF; DNA: TGTGCCAGCTCACCATCACGGGATGGGAATCAGTACTTC; D: .; V: TRBV18; J: TRBJ2-7; size: .
CDR3: CASSYPPPGQETQYF; DNA: TGTGCCAGCAGTTACCCCCCGCCGGGTCAAGAGACCCAGTACTTC; D: .; V: TRBV6-6; J: TRBJ2-5; size: .
CDR3: CASSSYTLNTEAFF; DNA: TGTGCCAGCAGTTCCTACACCTTGAACACTGAAGCTTTCTTT; D: .; V: TRBV27; J: TRBJ1-1; size: .
CDR3: CASTLLWASGKNEQFF; DNA: TGTGCCAGCACCCTTCTGTGGGCTAGCGGGAAAAATGAGCAGTTCTTC; D: TRBD2; V: TRBV7-9; J: TRBJ2-1; size: .
CDR3: CASNGRQGLWAGANVLTF; DNA: TGTGCCAGCAATGGTCGGCAGGGTTTATGGGCTGGGGCCAACGTCCTGACTTTC; D: .; V: TRBV28; J: TRBJ2-6; size: .
CDR3: CASSQDLVWALTLTNYGYTF; DNA: TGCGCCAGCAGCCAAGATCTAGTTTGGGCCTTAACTCTGACTAACTATGGCTACACCTTC; D: .; V: TRBV4-1; J: TRBJ1-2; size: .
CDR3: CASGRSNYEQYF; DNA: TGTGCCAGCGGGAGGAGTAACTACGAGCAGTACTTC; D: .; V: TRBV2; J: TRBJ2-7; size: .
CDR3: CASSLGTGFRRDNEQFF; DNA: TGTGCCAGCAGCTTAGGGACAGGGTTCAGGAGAGACAATGAGCAGTTCTTC; D: TRBD1; V: TRBV7-6; J: TRBJ2-1; size: .
CDR3: CASSPKGYRDEAFF; DNA: TGTGCCAGCAGCCCAAAGGGTTACAGGGATGAAGCTTTCTTT; D: .; V: TRBV7-2; J: TRBJ1-1; size: many
CDR3: CASSFFAGTSLYEQYF; DNA: TGTGCCAGCAGCTTCTTCGCCGGGACTAGCCTTTACGAGCAGTACTTC; D: TRBD2; V: TRBV5-4; J: TRBJ2-7; size: .
CDR3: CSVYVGHTDTQYF; DNA: TGCAGCGTTTACGTGGGCCACACAGATACGCAGTATTTT; D: .; V: TRBV29-1; J: TRBJ2-3; size: .
CDR3: CASSPTGAGMNTQYF; DNA: TGTGCCAGCAGTCCCACGGGGGCGGGAATGAATACGCAGTATTTT; D: .; V: TRBV6-5; J: TRBJ2-3; size: .
CDR3: CASSLRLANSYEQYF; DNA: TGTGCCAGCAGTTTAAGACTAGCAAACTCCTACGAGCAGTACTTC; D: TRBD2; V: TRBV28; J: TRBJ2-7; size: .
CDR3: CASSVDWRDLTSYNEQFF; DNA: TGTGCCAGCAGCGTAGATTGGCGGGACTTAACCTCCTACAATGAGCAGTTCTTC; D: .; V: TRBV9; J: TRBJ2-1; size: once
CDR3: CASSEISGGGSYGYTF; DNA: TGTGCCAGCAGTGAAATAAGTGGAGGGGGCAGCTATGGCTACACCTTC; D: TRBD1; V: TRBV6-1; J: TRBJ1-2; size: .
CDR3: CASSSFRAGETQYF; DNA: TGTGCCAGCAGCTCGTTCCGAGCGGGAGAGACCCAGTACTTC; D: .; V: TRBV7-8; J: TRBJ2-5; size: .
CDR3: CASSIGLDRPQHF; DNA: TGTGCCAGCAGCATCGGGCTAGATCGGCCCCAGCATTTT; D: .; V: TRBV11-2; J: TRBJ1-5; size: .
CDR3: CASSSGTGVWNEQFF; DNA: TGCGCCAGCTCTTCCGGGACAGGGGTATGGAATGAGCAGTTCTTC; D: TRBD1; V: TRBV10-2; J: TRBJ2-1; size: few
CDR3: CASSSEATDTQYF; DNA: TGTGCCAGCAGCTCCGAGGCCACAGATACGCAGTATTTT; D: .; V: TRBV7-6; J: TRBJ2-3; size: .
CDR3: CASSVHSGTSAYEQFF; DNA: TGTGCCAGCAGTGTGCATTCCGGGACTAGCGCCTATGAGCAGTTCTTC; D: TRBD2; V: TRBV28; J: TRBJ2-1; size: few
CDR3: CASTTQGASGTGSFYEQYF; DNA: TGTGCCAGCACCACGCAGGGGGCGAGCGGTACCGGGAGTTTCTACGAGCAGTACTTC; D: TRBD1; V: TRBV28; J: TRBJ2-7; size: .
CDR3: CASSPSKHEQFF; DNA: TGTGCCAGCAGTCCGAGCAAGCATGAGCAGTTCTTC; D: .; V: TRBV27; J: TRBJ2-1; size: .
CDR3: CASGPGGNEQFF; DNA: TGTGCCAGCGGGCCAGGGGGCAATGAGCAGTTCTTC; D: TRBD1; V: TRBV7-6; J: TRBJ2-1; size: .
CDR3: CASRASGNPYEQYF; DNA: TGTGCCAGCAGGGCTAGCGGGAACCCCTACGAGCAGTACTTC; D: TRBD2; V: TRBV27; J: TRBJ2-7; size: once
CDR3: CAISEGGDSSSYNEQFF; DNA: TGTGCCATCAGTGAGGGGGGTGACAGCAGCTCCTACAATGAGCAGTTCTTC; D: .; V: TRBV10-3; J: TRBJ2-1; size: few